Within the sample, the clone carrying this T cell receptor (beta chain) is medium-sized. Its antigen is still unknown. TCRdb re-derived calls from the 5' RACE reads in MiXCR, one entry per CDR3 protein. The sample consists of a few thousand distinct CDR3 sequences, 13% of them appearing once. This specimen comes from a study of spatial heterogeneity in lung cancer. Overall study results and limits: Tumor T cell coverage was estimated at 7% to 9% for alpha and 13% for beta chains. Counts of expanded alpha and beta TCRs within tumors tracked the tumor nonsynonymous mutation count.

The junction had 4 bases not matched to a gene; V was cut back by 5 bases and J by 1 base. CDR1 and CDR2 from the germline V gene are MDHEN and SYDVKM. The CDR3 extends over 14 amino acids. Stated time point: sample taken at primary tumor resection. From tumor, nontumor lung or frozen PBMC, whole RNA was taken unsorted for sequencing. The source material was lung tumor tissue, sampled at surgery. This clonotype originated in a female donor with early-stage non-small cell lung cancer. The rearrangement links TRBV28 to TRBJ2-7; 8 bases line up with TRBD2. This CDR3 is CASSLAGQSYEQYF. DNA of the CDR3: TGTGCCAGCAGTCTAGCGGGTCAATCCTACGAGCAGTACTTC. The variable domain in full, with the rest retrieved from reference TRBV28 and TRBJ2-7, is DVKVTQSSRYLVKRTGEKVFLECVQDMDHENMFWYRQDPGLGLRLIYFSYDVKMKEKGDIPEGYSVSREKKERFSLILESASTNQTSMYLCASSLAGQSYEQYFGPGTRLTVT.